The subject of this entry is one T cell receptor (beta chain). What it recognizes is unknown. Autoimmune disease history or systemic immunosuppression excluded patients. This sample is drawn from a study of OX40 agonist ivuxolimab in advanced cancers. The overall study: A mean age of roughly 60 years, range about 20 to 85, was recorded, and approximately 80% were male.

Overall study findings and caveats: Among the lowest levels of clonal expansion were found in partial responders at 0.1-3.0 mg/kg.

Measured with immunoSEQ multiplex PCR; TCRdb has only the in-frame clones, and not every one. The sample has 15,000 or so clones; roughly 87% are singletons. The V gene lost 0 bases and the J gene lost 9 bases, with 3 bases spanning the gap. Germline V gene data show CDR1 as GTSNPN and CDR2 as SVGIG (reference sequence). CDR3 length equals 10 residues. Sequencing used CD4+ or CD8+ T cells sorted from blood, obtained in a trial of the OX40 agonist ivuxolimab. This sequence originates from an adult with an advanced solid tumor such as melanoma, head and neck, liver or kidney cancer. The chain is built from TRBV30 and TRBJ2-1; unclear D gene. CDR3 in DNA: TGTGCCTGGAGTGTAGGTGAGCAGTTCTTC. It translates to CAWSVGEQFF.